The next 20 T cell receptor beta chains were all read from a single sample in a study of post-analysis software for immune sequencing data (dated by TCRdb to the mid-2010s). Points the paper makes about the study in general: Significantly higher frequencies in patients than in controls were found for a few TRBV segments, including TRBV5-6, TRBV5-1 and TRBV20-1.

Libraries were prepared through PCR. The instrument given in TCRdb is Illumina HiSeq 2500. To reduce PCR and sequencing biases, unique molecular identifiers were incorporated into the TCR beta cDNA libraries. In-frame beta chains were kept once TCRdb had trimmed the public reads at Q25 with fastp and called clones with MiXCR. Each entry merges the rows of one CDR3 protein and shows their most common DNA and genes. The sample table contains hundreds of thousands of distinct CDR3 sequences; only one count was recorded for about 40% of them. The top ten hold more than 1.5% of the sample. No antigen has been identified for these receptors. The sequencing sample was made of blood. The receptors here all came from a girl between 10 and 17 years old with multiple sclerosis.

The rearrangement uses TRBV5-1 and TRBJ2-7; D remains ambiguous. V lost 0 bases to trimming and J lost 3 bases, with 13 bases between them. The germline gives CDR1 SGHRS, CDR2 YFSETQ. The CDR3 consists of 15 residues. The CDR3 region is CASSLGSGSFYEQYF. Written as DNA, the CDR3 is TGCGCCAGCAGCTTGGGTTCGGGCAGCTTCTACGAGCAGTACTTC.

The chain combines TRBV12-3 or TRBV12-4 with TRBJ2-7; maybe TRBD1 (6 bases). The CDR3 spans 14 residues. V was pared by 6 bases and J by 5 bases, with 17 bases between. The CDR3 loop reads CASSPEDSRDEQYF. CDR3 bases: TGTGCCAGCAGCCCTGAGGACAGTAGGGACGAGCAGTACTTC.

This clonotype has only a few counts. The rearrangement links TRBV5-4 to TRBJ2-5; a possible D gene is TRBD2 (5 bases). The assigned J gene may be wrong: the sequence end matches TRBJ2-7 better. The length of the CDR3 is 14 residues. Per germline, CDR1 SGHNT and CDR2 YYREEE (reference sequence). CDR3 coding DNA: TGTGCCAGCAGAGGAGGCAGGAGTGGATACGAGCAGTACTTC. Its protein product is CASRGGRSGYEQYF.

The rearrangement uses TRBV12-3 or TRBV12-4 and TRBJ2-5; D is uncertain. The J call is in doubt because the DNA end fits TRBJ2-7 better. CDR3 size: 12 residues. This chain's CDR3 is CASRRTRSEQYF. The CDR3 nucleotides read TGTGCCAGCAGACGTACTCGAAGCGAGCAGTACTTC.

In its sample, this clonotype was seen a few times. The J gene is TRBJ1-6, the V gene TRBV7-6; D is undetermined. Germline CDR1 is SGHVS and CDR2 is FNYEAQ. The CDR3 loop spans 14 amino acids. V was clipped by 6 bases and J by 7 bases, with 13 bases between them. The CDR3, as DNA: TGTGCCAGCAGTCCCCCCGGGCGCAATTCACCCCTCCACTTT. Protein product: CASSPPGRNSPLHF.

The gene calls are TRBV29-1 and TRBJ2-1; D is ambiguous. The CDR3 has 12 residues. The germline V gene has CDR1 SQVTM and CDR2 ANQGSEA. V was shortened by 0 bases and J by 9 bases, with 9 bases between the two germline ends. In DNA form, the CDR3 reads TGCAGCGTTGAAGAAGGGTCTAGTGAGCAGTTCTTC. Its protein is CSVEEGSSEQFF.

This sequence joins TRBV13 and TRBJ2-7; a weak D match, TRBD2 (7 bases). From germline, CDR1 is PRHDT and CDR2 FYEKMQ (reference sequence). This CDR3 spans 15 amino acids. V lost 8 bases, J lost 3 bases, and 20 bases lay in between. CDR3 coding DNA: TGTGCCAGCCTACCCAGGGGAGGGGAGCTCTACGAGCAGTACTTC. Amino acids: CASLPRGGELYEQYF.

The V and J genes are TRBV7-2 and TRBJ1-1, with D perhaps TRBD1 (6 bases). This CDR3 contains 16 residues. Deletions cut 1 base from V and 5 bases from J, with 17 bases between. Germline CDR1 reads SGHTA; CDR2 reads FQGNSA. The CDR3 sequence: CASSLGPEGGGTEAFF. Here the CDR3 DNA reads TGTGCCAGCAGCTTAGGGCCCGAGGGGGGTGGGACTGAAGCTTTCTTT.

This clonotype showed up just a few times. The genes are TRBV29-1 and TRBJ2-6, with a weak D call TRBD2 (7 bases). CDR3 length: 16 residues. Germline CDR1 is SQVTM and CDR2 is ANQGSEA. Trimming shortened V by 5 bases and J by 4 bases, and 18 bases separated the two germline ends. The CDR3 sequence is CSVFRAGAQGANVLTF. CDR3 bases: TGCAGCGTTTTTAGGGCGGGGGCGCAGGGGGCCAACGTCCTGACTTTC.

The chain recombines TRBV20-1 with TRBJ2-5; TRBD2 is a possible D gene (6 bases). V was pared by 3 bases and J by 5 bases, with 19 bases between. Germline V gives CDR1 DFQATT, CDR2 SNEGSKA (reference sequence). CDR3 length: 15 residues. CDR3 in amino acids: CSASYGSPSKETQYF. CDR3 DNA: TGCAGTGCTAGCTACGGGAGCCCCTCCAAGGAGACCCAGTACTTC.

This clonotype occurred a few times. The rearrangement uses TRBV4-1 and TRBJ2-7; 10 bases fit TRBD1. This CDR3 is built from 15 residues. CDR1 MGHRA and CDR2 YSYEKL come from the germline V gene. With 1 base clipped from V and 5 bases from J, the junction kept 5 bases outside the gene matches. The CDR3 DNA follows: TGCGCCAGCAGCCAAGCCCGGGACAGGGGCAACGAGCAGTACTTC. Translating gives CASSQARDRGNEQYF.

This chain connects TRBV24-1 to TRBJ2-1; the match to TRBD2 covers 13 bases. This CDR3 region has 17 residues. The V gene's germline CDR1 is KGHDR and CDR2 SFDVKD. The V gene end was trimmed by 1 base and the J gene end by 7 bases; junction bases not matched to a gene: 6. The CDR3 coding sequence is TGTGCCACCAGTGATTTTGGACTAGCGGGAGTCGGGAATGAGCAGTTCTTC. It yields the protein CATSDFGLAGVGNEQFF.

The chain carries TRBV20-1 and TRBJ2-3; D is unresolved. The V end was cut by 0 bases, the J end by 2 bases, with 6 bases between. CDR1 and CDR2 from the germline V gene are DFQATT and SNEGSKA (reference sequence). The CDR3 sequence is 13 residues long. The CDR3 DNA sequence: TGCAGTGCTAGAGATAGCACCACAGATACGCAGTATTTT. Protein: CSARDSTTDTQYF.

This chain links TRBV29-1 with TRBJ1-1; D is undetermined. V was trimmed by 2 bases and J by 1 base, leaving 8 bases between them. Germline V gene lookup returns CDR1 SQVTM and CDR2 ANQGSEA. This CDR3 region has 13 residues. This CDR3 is CSVERKQNTEAFF. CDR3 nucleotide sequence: TGCAGCGTTGAAAGGAAGCAGAACACTGAAGCTTTCTTT.

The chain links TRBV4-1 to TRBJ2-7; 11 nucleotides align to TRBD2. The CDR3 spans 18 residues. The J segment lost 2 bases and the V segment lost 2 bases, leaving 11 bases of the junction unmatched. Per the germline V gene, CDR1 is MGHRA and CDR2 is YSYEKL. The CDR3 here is CASSQSPPGTSGTYEQYF. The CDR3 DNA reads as TGCGCCAGCAGCCAATCTCCTCCTGGGACTAGCGGTACCTACGAGCAGTACTTC.

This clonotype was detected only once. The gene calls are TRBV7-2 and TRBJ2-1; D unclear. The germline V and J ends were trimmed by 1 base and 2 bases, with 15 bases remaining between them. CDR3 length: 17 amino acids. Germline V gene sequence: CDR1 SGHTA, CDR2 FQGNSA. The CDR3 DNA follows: TGTGCCAGCAGCTTAGACCCCCACAAGTCGCCCTACAATGAGCAGTTCTTC. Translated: CASSLDPHKSPYNEQFF. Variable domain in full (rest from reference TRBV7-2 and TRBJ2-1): GAGVSQSPSNKVTEKGKDVELRCDPISGHTALYWYRQSLGQGLEFLIYFQGNSAPDKSGLPSDRFSAERTGGSVSTLTIQRTQQEDSAVYLCASSLDPHKSPYNEQFFGPGTRLTVL.

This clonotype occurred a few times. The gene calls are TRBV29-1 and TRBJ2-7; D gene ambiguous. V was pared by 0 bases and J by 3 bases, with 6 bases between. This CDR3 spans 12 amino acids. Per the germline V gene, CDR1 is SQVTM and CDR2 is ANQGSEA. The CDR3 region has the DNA TGCAGCGTTGAAGATCGGCGCTACGAGCAGTACTTC. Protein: CSVEDRRYEQYF.

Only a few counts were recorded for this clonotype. This chain's CDR3 is CAIKGTEETQYF. CDR3 nucleotides: TGTGCCATCAAAGGGACAGAAGAGACCCAGTACTTC. V gene TRBV10-3 combines with J gene TRBJ2-5; 7 bases agree with TRBD1. This CDR3 comprises 12 residues. Germline V gives CDR1 ENHRY, CDR2 SYGVKD. V was pared by 7 bases and J by 3 bases, with 2 bases of the junction left unmatched.

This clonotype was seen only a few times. The CDR3 sequence: CASSQDGRHNEQFF. The CDR3 DNA reads TGCGCCAGCAGCCAAGATGGGCGGCACAATGAGCAGTTCTTC. The chain combines TRBV4-1 with TRBJ2-1, with D unclear. Germline assignment: CDR1 MGHRA and CDR2 YSYEKL. This CDR3 has 14 amino acids. Trimming removed 0 bases from V and 5 bases from J, with 8 bases in between.

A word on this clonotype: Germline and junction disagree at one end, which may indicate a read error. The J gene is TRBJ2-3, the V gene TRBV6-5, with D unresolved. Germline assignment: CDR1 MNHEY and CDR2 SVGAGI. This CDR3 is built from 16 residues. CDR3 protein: CASSHRGRISTDAQYF. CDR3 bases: TGTGCCAGCAGTCATCGAGGACGGATCAGCACAGATGCGCAGTATTTT.